This TCR beta chain was recovered during a study of blood T cell repertoires in COVID-19. Method: immunoSEQ multiplex PCR; TCRdb's copy keeps in-frame clones and lacks some. The table records about 410,000 clones, roughly 90% of them present only once. The germline V gene encodes CDR1 MNHNY and CDR2 SVGAGI (reference sequence). Trimming removed 5 bases from V and 8 bases from J; junction bases left unmatched: 11. The CDR3 runs 16 residues. This chain connects TRBV6-6 to TRBJ2-2, with 10 bases matching TRBD2. Sequences were obtained from peripheral blood. This clonotype was obtained from a woman in her thirties or forties with COVID-19, enrolled during active disease. The CDR3 is CASSPSSGGVGGELFF. The CDR3 DNA is TGTGCCAGCAGTCCCTCTAGCGGGGGAGTCGGGGGGGAGCTGTTTTTT.